These 23 T cell receptor beta chains came from one sample sequenced in a study of a mutant IDH1 vaccine in newly diagnosed glioma. Indicated time point: week 11, during vaccination. It was 300 ug of mutant IDH1 20-mer peptide that made up each vaccine dose, given with topical imiquimod. Antigen specificity for these receptors is unknown. The table came from immunoSEQ multiplex PCR; TCRdb's copy has only in-frame clones and leaves some out. This sample has roughly 48,000 clones; over 75% occur once, and the top ten carry under 2.5%. This sample comprised PBMCs, obtained from a glioma patient whose treatment included an IDH1 peptide vaccine. The receptors were gathered from a man between 50 and 59 years old with glioma.

The chain couples TRBV7-9 to TRBJ2-7; unclear D gene. The CDR3 has 9 residues. The ends were cut back, 8 bases at V and 6 bases at J, with 5 bases in the middle. In germline, CDR1 is SEHNR, CDR2 FQNEAQ (reference sequence). The CDR3 loop reads CASGPEQYF. CDR3 in DNA: TGTGCCAGCGGACCCGAGCAGTACTTC.

V usage is TRBV18 and J usage is TRBJ1-5; D remains unclear. The V end lost 5 bases, the J end lost 3 bases, and 14 bases lay between the germline ends. Germline CDR1 and CDR2: KGHSH and LQKENI. The CDR3 is made up of 15 amino acids. CDR3 sequence reads: CASSAGGLTNQPQHF. In DNA, the CDR3 is TGTGCCAGCTCAGCGGGAGGCCTCACCAATCAGCCCCAGCATTTT.

V and J are TRBV10-1 and TRBJ2-7; D is tentatively TRBD1 or TRBD2 (5 bases each). The V end lost 10 bases, the J end lost 2 bases, and 18 bases lay between the germline ends. CDR1 is WNHNN, CDR2 SYGVQD, per germline (reference sequence). This CDR3 is 14 amino acids long. The CDR3 loop reads CATSRERVAYEQYF. CDR3 nucleotide sequence: TGCGCCACCAGCAGGGAGAGGGTAGCCTACGAGCAGTACTTC.

The gene calls are TRBV6-1 and TRBJ1-1; D gene uncertain. Germline V CDR1 and CDR2: MNHNS, SASEGT. CDR3 size: 13 residues. V lost 6 bases and J 5 bases, leaving 13 bases between the germline ends. CDR3 region: CASSPPVKTEAFF. CDR3 bases: TGTGCCAGCAGCCCCCCGGTTAAGACTGAAGCTTTCTTT.

V gene TRBV4-2 combines with J gene TRBJ2-2, with 11 bases aligning to TRBD2. Per the germline V gene, CDR1 is LGHNA and CDR2 is YNFKEQ. The CDR3 is 19 amino acids. Trimming at V came to 0 bases and at J to 1 base, leaving 7 bases not matched to a gene. The CDR3 nucleotides read TGTGCCAGCAGCCAAGATGTACTAGCGGGAGTAGGGAACACCGGGGAGCTGTTTTTT. It translates to CASSQDVLAGVGNTGELFF.

The CDR3 loop is CAWSPGLADEQYF. The CDR3 DNA reads TGTGCCTGGAGTCCGGGACTAGCGGACGAGCAGTACTTC. The J gene is TRBJ2-7, the V gene TRBV30; TRBD2 agrees at 11 bases. With 2 bases clipped from V and 5 bases from J, the junction kept 2 bases outside the gene matches. Per the germline V gene, CDR1 is GTSNPN and CDR2 is SVGIG (reference sequence). The CDR3 runs 13 residues.

V is TRBV10-1 and J is TRBJ2-5, with D tentatively TRBD1 (5 bases). CDR1 WNHNN and CDR2 SYGVQD come from the germline V gene (reference sequence). This CDR3 contains 13 residues. V lost 6 bases and J lost 4, with 12 bases in between. The CDR3 region has the DNA TGCGCCAGCAGCTCACGGCAGGGAGAGACCCAGTACTTC. Translated: CASSSRQGETQYF.

The chain recombines TRBV5-5 with TRBJ1-3; D unresolved. The V end was cut by 4 bases, the J end by 4 bases, with 9 bases between. Germline loops: CDR1 SGHKS, CDR2 YYEKEE (reference sequence). There are 13 residues in the CDR3. For the CDR3, the DNA is TGTGCCAGCAGCGGGAGTGGGGGAAACACCATATATTTT. Amino acids: CASSGSGGNTIYF.

This clone was found a few times. This chain's CDR3 is CAWTGQRGVEFNYGYTF. The CDR3 nucleotides read TGTGCCTGGACTGGACAGCGCGGAGTTGAATTTAACTATGGCTACACCTTC. The chain employs TRBV30 and TRBJ1-2; D may be TRBD1 (6 bases). Trimming removed 4 bases at V and 1 base at J, with 22 bases between. The CDR3 sequence is 17 residues long. Looked up from germline, CDR1 is GTSNPN and CDR2 is SVGIG (reference sequence).

CDR3 region: CASTGTENIQYF. The CDR3 DNA sequence: TGTGCCAGCACCGGGACAGAAAACATTCAGTACTTC. The rearrangement joins TRBV2 to TRBJ2-4, with TRBD1 matching 7 bases. The CDR3 has 12 amino acids. V trimming: 7 bases; J trimming: 5 bases; junction bases outside the gene matches: 2. CDR1 is SNHLY, CDR2 FYNNEI, per germline.

The chain combines TRBV4-3 with TRBJ2-5; TRBD2 is a possible D gene (5 bases). V was trimmed by 5 bases and J by 5 bases, leaving 15 bases between them. Germline assignment: CDR1 LGHNA and CDR2 YSLEER. CDR3 length: 14 residues. The chain's CDR3 is CASSEGFISETQYF. The CDR3 region has the DNA TGCGCCAGCAGCGAGGGTTTTATTAGCGAGACCCAGTACTTC.

The chain is built from TRBV18 and TRBJ2-5; no clear D gene. The CDR3 runs to 13 residues. The V and J ends lost 3 bases and 1 base respectively, with 6 bases between them. Germline-derived CDR1 and CDR2 are KGHSH and LQKENI. The CDR3 region has the DNA TGTGCCAGCTCACCGGGCCTCCAAGAGACCCAGTACTTC. It encodes CASSPGLQETQYF.

V is TRBV12-5 and J is TRBJ2-1; 9 positions agree with TRBD1. Germline CDR1 LGHNT, CDR2 FRNRAP. J gave up 6 bases and V 5 bases, and 5 bases lay outside the gene matches. There are 14 residues in the CDR3. The chain's CDR3 is CASGTGQGSNEQFF. The CDR3 nucleotides read TGTGCTAGTGGTACGGGACAGGGATCCAATGAGCAGTTCTTC.

The count of this clone is one. The gene calls are TRBV10-3 and TRBJ2-2; TRBD1 agrees at 7 bases. Germline V lookup: CDR1 ENHRY, CDR2 SYGVKD. CDR3 size: 15 residues. Losses at the gene ends were 5 bases for V and 7 bases for J; bases not matched to a gene: 10. The DNA of the CDR3 is TGTGCCATCAGTACCTCAGGGGGACACGGCGGGGAGCTGTTTTTT. This encodes CAISTSGGHGGELFF.

The rearrangement uses TRBV7-8 and TRBJ2-7; 8 bases line up with TRBD1. Looked up from germline, CDR1 is SGHVS and CDR2 is FQNEAQ. The V segment lost 5 bases and the J segment 6 bases; nucleotides outside the gene matches: 9. There are 14 residues in the CDR3. CDR3 in DNA: TGTGCCAGCAGCGCCGGGACAGGATTGAGCGAGCAGTACTTC. Protein: CASSAGTGLSEQYF.

The chain links TRBV30 to TRBJ1-5; D is ambiguous. The CDR3 sequence is 17 residues long. Germline V lookup: CDR1 GTSNPN, CDR2 SVGIG (reference sequence). V dropped 0 bases and J dropped 3 bases, with 18 bases sitting between them. CDR3 loop: CAWSVTPGRRLNQPQHF. The CDR3 DNA is TGTGCCTGGAGTGTGACCCCTGGGAGGCGGCTCAATCAGCCCCAGCATTTT.

This chain uses TRBV18 with TRBJ1-2; D not resolved. The CDR3 consists of 13 residues. Germline V lookup: CDR1 KGHSH, CDR2 LQKENI. Between the trimmed V and J ends, which lost 2 bases and 5 bases, there was a span of 9 bases. The CDR3 DNA sequence: TGTGCCAGCTCACCAGACAAAATATATGGCTACACCTTC. Translation gives CASSPDKIYGYTF.

The V call is TRBV4-1, the J call TRBJ2-1; D perhaps matches TRBD2 (6 bases). Trimming cost V 3 bases and J 10 bases, with 16 bases left between them. Germline V gives CDR1 MGHRA, CDR2 YSYEKL. The CDR3 length is 14 residues. This chain's CDR3 is CASSHPGAGTEQFF. The CDR3 DNA sequence: TGCGCCAGCAGCCACCCCGGGGCGGGAACGGAGCAGTTCTTC.

This chain uses TRBV6-4 with TRBJ2-1; 9 bases are a match to TRBD2. CDR1 is MRHNA and CDR2 is SNTAGT in the germline V gene. Trimming took 3 bases from V and 8 from J; bases not matched to a gene: 8. This CDR3 contains 15 residues. CDR3 protein: CASSEWGLAGDEQFF. CDR3 nucleotide sequence: TGTGCCAGCAGTGAATGGGGACTAGCTGGGGATGAGCAGTTCTTC.

This sequence joins TRBV5-1 and TRBJ2-5, with D tentatively TRBD1 or TRBD2 (6 bases each). Germline V CDR1 and CDR2: SGHRS, YFSETQ. CDR3 size: 14 residues. V lost 4 bases and J lost 5, with 15 bases in between. This CDR3 reads CASSATGAGETQYF. The DNA of the CDR3 is TGCGCCAGCAGCGCGACAGGTGCGGGGGAGACCCAGTACTTC.

The chain employs TRBV9 and TRBJ1-5; TRBD1 aligns across 7 bases. Germline V gives CDR1 SGDLS, CDR2 YYNGEE. The V and J ends lost 3 bases and 7 bases, in that order; junction bases with no gene match: 13. The CDR3 has 16 residues. As DNA, the CDR3 is TGTGCCAGCAGCGCCGGGACAGCTCTCGAAGGGCAGCCCCAGCATTTT. Amino acid sequence: CASSAGTALEGQPQHF.

CDR3 sequence: CARSLCGGGGHNQPQHF. The DNA of the CDR3 is TGTGCCAGAAGCTTGTGTGGTGGCGGGGGGCACAATCAGCCCCAGCATTTT. The rearrangement links TRBV5-3 to TRBJ1-5; tentative D call: TRBD1 (6 bases). TRBV5-3 is recorded as an ORF, its role being uncertain. The CDR3 sequence is 17 residues long. Deletions cut 1 base from V and 3 bases from J, with 17 bases between.

The rearrangement links TRBV5-5 to TRBJ2-1, with 7 positions matching TRBD2. The CDR3 length is 15 residues. The V gene end was trimmed by 4 bases and the J gene end by 8 bases; junction bases not matched to a gene: 12. Germline V gene lookup returns CDR1 SGHKS and CDR2 YYEKEE (reference sequence). The CDR3 DNA is TGTGCCAGCAGCCCGCGGGGGAAAGTGTACGATGAGCAGTTCTTC. It translates to CASSPRGKVYDEQFF.